The 24 T cell receptor beta chains listed next were all sequenced from one sample in a study of OX40 agonist ivuxolimab in advanced cancers. The table came from immunoSEQ multiplex PCR; TCRdb's copy has only in-frame clones and leaves some out. The sample has roughly 50,000 clones; approximately 89% are singletons. The specimen comprised CD4+ or CD8+ T cells sorted from blood, sampled in a trial of the OX40 agonist ivuxolimab. The receptor set was obtained from an adult with an advanced solid tumor such as melanoma, head and neck, liver or kidney cancer.

This chain links TRBV27 with TRBJ2-5, with 10 bases that match TRBD1. J was trimmed by 2 bases and V by 5 bases; bases with no gene match: 8. The germline gives CDR1 MNHEY, CDR2 SMNVEV (reference sequence). The CDR3 runs 16 residues. CDR3 sequence: CASSPRQGAVQETQYF. DNA for the CDR3: TGTGCCAGCAGTCCTAGACAGGGGGCCGTTCAAGAGACCCAGTACTTC.

The chain joins TRBV7-2 to TRBJ2-1, with D uncertain. The CDR3 has 16 residues. The V gene's germline CDR1 is SGHTA and CDR2 FQGNSA. The V end lost 2 bases, the J end lost 4 bases, and 15 bases lay between the germline ends. The CDR3 here is CASSLRVLGFYNEQFF. For the CDR3, the DNA is TGTGCCAGCAGCTTACGGGTTCTGGGGTTTTACAATGAGCAGTTCTTC.

The DNA for the CDR3 is TGTGCCAGCAGCTTAAGGTCTCGGAGTTCACCCCTCCACTTT. Translated, it gives CASSLRSRSSPLHF. The chain has TRBV13 and TRBJ1-6; D not certain. Germline V gene sequence: CDR1 PRHDT, CDR2 FYEKMQ (reference sequence). The CDR3 has 14 residues. The V end was cut by 2 bases, the J end by 9 bases, with 11 bases between.

The rearrangement joins TRBV28 to TRBJ2-3; 7 bases align to TRBD2. The trim removed 8 bases at V and 3 bases at J, leaving 2 bases unmatched. Per germline, CDR1 MDHEN and CDR2 SYDVKM. The CDR3 is 12 residues long. Written as DNA, the CDR3 is TGTGCCAGCCGACTAGCTACAGATACGCAGTATTTT. Translation: CASRLATDTQYF.

A single count supports this clone. The chain has TRBV27 and TRBJ2-1; 7 bases map to TRBD2. The CDR3 loop spans 16 amino acids. Germline-derived CDR1 and CDR2 are MNHEY and SMNVEV (reference sequence). Trimming took 0 bases from V and 1 from J; bases not matched to a gene: 3. The CDR3 DNA reads as TGTGCCAGCAGTTTATCGGCTAGCGGATCCTACAATGAGCAGTTCTTC. Amino acid sequence: CASSLSASGSYNEQFF.

The rearrangement joins TRBV5-5 to TRBJ1-6, with no clear D. In germline, CDR1 is SGHKS, CDR2 YYEKEE (reference sequence). V lost 0 bases, J lost 5 bases, and 9 bases lay in between. The CDR3 has 15 residues. The CDR3 DNA sequence: TGTGCCAGCAGCTTGGGGCTCGGGAATAATTCACCCCTCCACTTT. Its translation is CASSLGLGNNSPLHF.

The chain links TRBV2 to TRBJ2-3; no clear D gene. Trimming cost V 0 bases and J 0 bases, with 13 bases left between them. This CDR3 comprises 17 residues. Germline V gene data show CDR1 as SNHLY and CDR2 as FYNNEI. The CDR3 reads CASSEALRVSSTDTQYF. CDR3 coding DNA: TGTGCCAGCAGTGAAGCGCTTCGGGTTAGCAGCACAGATACGCAGTATTTT.

The chain uses TRBV28 and TRBJ2-7; the match to TRBD1 covers 9 bases. Germline loops: CDR1 MDHEN, CDR2 SYDVKM. V trimming: 6 bases; J trimming: 7 bases; junction bases outside the gene matches: 7. CDR3 length: 13 amino acids. CDR3 nucleotide sequence: TGTGCCAGCAGCGCACAGGGGGCTAGAGAGCAGTACTTC. Its translation: CASSAQGAREQYF.

This rearrangement joins TRBV7-7 to TRBJ2-3, with D possibly being TRBD1 (6 bases). Between the trimmed V and J ends, which lost 5 bases and 4 bases, there was a span of 10 bases. Germline-derived CDR1 and CDR2 are SSHAT and FNYEAQ (reference sequence). The CDR3 runs 13 residues. CDR3 amino acids: CASSNTGSDTQYF. CDR3 coding DNA: TGTGCCAGCAGCAACACAGGGTCAGATACGCAGTATTTT.

V is TRBV27 and J is TRBJ2-1; TRBD2 matches 8 bases. Germline assignment: CDR1 MNHEY and CDR2 SMNVEV (reference sequence). V lost 6 bases to trimming and J lost 0 bases; unmatched junction nucleotides: 4. There are 15 residues in the CDR3. CDR3 protein: CASSPAGVSYNEQFF. The CDR3 DNA sequence: TGTGCCAGCAGCCCAGCGGGAGTCTCCTACAATGAGCAGTTCTTC.

V and J are TRBV5-5 and TRBJ1-6; no firm D call. The CDR3 runs to 16 residues. From germline, CDR1 is SGHKS and CDR2 YYEKEE (reference sequence). Trimming took 3 bases from V and 14 from J, leaving 24 bases between them. CDR3 DNA sequence: TGTGCCAGCAGCTCCCCGACGGTCGGAGGGATTCAGGCCCTCCACTTT. Residues: CASSSPTVGGIQALHF.

The V gene is TRBV27, the J gene TRBJ2-7; D may be TRBD2 (5 bases). Germline CDR1 is MNHEY and CDR2 is SMNVEV (reference sequence). Trimming took 6 bases from V and 0 from J, leaving 15 bases between them. CDR3 length equals 15 residues. The CDR3 spells CASSNGRGGSYEQYF. The CDR3 DNA is TGTGCCAGCAGCAACGGAAGAGGAGGCTCCTACGAGCAGTACTTC.

This clone is a singleton in its sample. The chain recombines TRBV27 with TRBJ1-2, with 9 bases fitting TRBD1. CDR1 and CDR2 from the germline V gene are MNHEY and SMNVEV (reference sequence). This CDR3 is 16 amino acids long. The junction had 8 bases not matched to a gene; V was cut back by 0 bases and J by 6 bases. The CDR3, as DNA: TGTGCCAGCAGTTTATCTCCCACCGGGACAGGGAATGGCTACACCTTC. Residues: CASSLSPTGTGNGYTF.

The chain combines TRBV2 with TRBJ2-3; D gene unclear. The germline CDR1 and CDR2 sequences are SNHLY and FYNNEI. The V gene lost 5 bases and the J gene lost 0 bases, with 15 bases spanning the gap. The CDR3 is 16 amino acids. CDR3 sequence reads: CASSWPEDASTDTQYF. For the CDR3, the DNA is TGTGCCAGCAGTTGGCCGGAAGACGCTAGCACAGATACGCAGTATTTT.

V usage is TRBV7-9 and J usage is TRBJ1-6, with 7 bases lining up with TRBD1. V shed 6 bases, J shed 5 bases, and the junction held 16 bases outside the gene matches. In germline, CDR1 is SEHNR, CDR2 FQNEAQ (reference sequence). This CDR3 spans 18 amino acids. The CDR3 DNA reads TGTGCCAGCAGTTCCGACCAGGGGGGCGGGCACCATAATTCACCCCTCCACTTT. Translating it yields CASSSDQGGGHHNSPLHF.

The chain joins TRBV6-5 to TRBJ1-3; D is undetermined. V dropped 2 bases and J dropped 0 bases, with 2 bases sitting between them. From germline, CDR1 is MNHEY and CDR2 SVGAGI. The CDR3 has 13 residues. The CDR3 bases are TGTGCCAGCAGTTACAGCTCTGGAAACACCATATATTTT. Amino acid sequence: CASSYSSGNTIYF.

This chain uses TRBV9 with TRBJ2-2, with TRBD2 matching over 13 bases. This CDR3 contains 16 residues. V was pared by 3 bases and J by 4 bases, with 3 bases of the junction left unmatched. Germline V lookup: CDR1 SGDLS, CDR2 YYNGEE. DNA for the CDR3: TGTGCCAGCAGCGAACTAGCGGGAGGGCCCACCGGGGAGCTGTTTTTT. Its translation is CASSELAGGPTGELFF.

About this clone: Other DNA variants within this sample encode the same CDR3. This chain joins TRBV27 and TRBJ1-1, with TRBD1 as a possible D gene (5 bases). Germline-derived CDR1 and CDR2 are MNHEY and SMNVEV (reference sequence). V lost 2 bases and J 5 bases, leaving 9 bases between the germline ends. The CDR3 has 13 amino acids. CDR3 amino acids: CASSLGGGTEAFF. CDR3 nucleotides: TGTGCCAGCAGTTTAGGGGGTGGTACTGAAGCTTTCTTT.

The V call is TRBV7-3, the J call TRBJ2-1, with TRBD2 matching over 7 bases. With V trimmed by 2 bases and J by 6 bases, 7 bases remained unmatched. The CDR3 sequence is 15 residues long. CDR1 and CDR2 (germline): SGHTA, FQGTGA. CDR3 DNA: TGTGCCAGCAGCTTATACGGACTAGAGGGCAATGAGCAGTTCTTC. Translating it yields CASSLYGLEGNEQFF.

The rearrangement uses TRBV13 and TRBJ1-2; D possibly corresponds to TRBD1 (5 bases). The CDR3 length is 15 residues. V lost 0 bases and J lost 3, with 11 bases in between. Germline CDR1 and CDR2: PRHDT and FYEKMQ (reference sequence). CDR3 amino acids: CASSLGRQIYYGYTF. CDR3 DNA: TGTGCCAGCAGCTTAGGGAGACAGATCTACTATGGCTACACCTTC.

The chain is built from TRBV28 and TRBJ2-5; D tentatively fits TRBD1 or TRBD2 (5 bases each). Trimming shortened V by 2 bases and J by 5 bases, and 15 bases separated the two germline ends. The CDR3 loop spans 15 amino acids. Germline CDR1 and CDR2: MDHEN and SYDVKM. The CDR3 loop is CASSLGTVVFETQYF. The CDR3 nucleotides are TGTGCCAGCAGTTTAGGGACCGTGGTCTTCGAGACCCAGTACTTC.

This clone was seen once. This rearrangement joins TRBV27 to TRBJ1-2, with D possibly matching TRBD1 (5 bases). Germline V lookup: CDR1 MNHEY, CDR2 SMNVEV (reference sequence). V lost 2 bases and J lost 4, with 11 bases in between. The CDR3 sequence is 14 residues long. The CDR3 DNA sequence: TGTGCCAGCAGTTTAGTGGGGGTCGGCTATGGCTACACCTTC. Translating it yields CASSLVGVGYGYTF.

The rearrangement joins TRBV5-1 to TRBJ1-2; possible D gene TRBD1, 5 bases. CDR3 length: 14 residues. V was cut by 4 bases and J by 5 bases, with 15 bases left in between. Germline values: CDR1 SGHRS, CDR2 YFSETQ. The CDR3 loop reads CASSPRDPLYGYTF. CDR3 DNA: TGCGCCAGCAGCCCCCGGGACCCCCTATATGGCTACACCTTC.

This chain uses TRBV9 with TRBJ2-7; the match to TRBD2 covers 9 bases. After removal of 2 bases from V and 2 bases from J, the junction contained 2 bases not matched to a gene. CDR1 SGDLS and CDR2 YYNGEE come from the germline V gene. The length of the CDR3 is 14 residues. The CDR3 coding sequence is TGTGCCAGCAGCGTTAGCGGGAGCGCCTACGAGCAGTACTTC. This gives the protein CASSVSGSAYEQYF.